Below, 24 T cell receptor beta chains from the same sample are listed, as sequenced in a study of cytomegalovirus exposure and HLA in healthy donors (dated by TCRdb to 2016 to 2017). Libraries were constructed by the immunoSEQ multiplex PCR assay. For the multiplex PCR, a mixture combining 60 forward primers for TCR Vbeta segments and 13 reverse primers for TCR Jbeta segments was used. TCRdb holds this immuneACCESS table with in-frame rearrangements only. Some clones are missing; in checked studies, unresolved V genes explain under half, and the rest has no known cause. The sample data list approximately 160,000 clones, and 65% to 80% of these were observed just once. About 4.5% of the sample goes to the ten largest clones. The material sequenced was PBMCs. The receptors were gathered from a man between 18 and 29 years old in good health and CMV-seropositive.

This clone was seen more than once but under ten times. The chain combines TRBV10-2 with TRBJ2-2; TRBD2 matches at 7 bases. CDR3 size: 16 residues. V was pared by 4 bases and J by 1 base, with 6 bases of the junction left unmatched. Looked up from germline, CDR1 is WSHSY and CDR2 is SAAADI. The CDR3 DNA sequence: TGCGCCAGCAGTGCGACTAGCCCCGGGAACACCGGGGAGCTGTTTTTT. Its translation: CASSATSPGNTGELFF.

The rearrangement joins TRBV29-1 to TRBJ2-1, with D maybe TRBD1 (6 bases). The CDR3 is made up of 13 amino acids. V lost 7 bases and J 2 bases, leaving 12 bases between the germline ends. CDR1 and CDR2 (germline): SQVTM, ANQGSEA. CDR3 loop: CSAPQGPYNEQFF. As DNA, the CDR3 is TGCAGCGCCCCACAGGGACCCTACAATGAGCAGTTCTTC.

This chain uses TRBV30 with TRBJ2-2; 7 positions agree with TRBD1. J lost 1 base, V lost 5 bases, and 1 base had no gene match. The germline V gene encodes CDR1 GTSNPN and CDR2 SVGIG (reference sequence). The CDR3 totals 13 residues. The CDR3 nucleotides are TGTGCCTGGGACAGGGTGAACACCGGGGAGCTGTTTTTT. Amino acids: CAWDRVNTGELFF.

The J gene is TRBJ2-3, the V gene TRBV30; 7 bases fit TRBD2. V lost 5 bases, J lost 5 bases, and 4 bases stayed unmatched. The CDR3 totals 12 residues. Per the germline V gene, CDR1 is GTSNPN and CDR2 is SVGIG (reference sequence). CDR3 sequence (DNA): TGTGCCTGGGGCCCGGGGGGAGATACGCAGTATTTT. Amino acids: CAWGPGGDTQYF. The full variable domain, rest sourced from reference TRBV30 and TRBJ2-3, is SQTIHQWPATLVQPVGSPLSLECTVEGTSNPNLYWYRQAAGRGLQLLFYSVGIGQISSEVPQNLSASRPQDRQFILSSKKLLLSDSGFYLCAWGPGGDTQYFGPGTRLTVL.

This sequence joins TRBV27 and TRBJ1-5, with no clear D. The CDR3 sequence is 14 residues long. Trimming cost V 5 bases and J 2 bases, with 10 bases left between them. Germline V lookup: CDR1 MNHEY, CDR2 SMNVEV (reference sequence). The chain's CDR3 is CASSPAGGNQPQHF. In DNA, the CDR3 is TGTGCCAGCAGTCCCGCCGGGGGCAATCAGCCCCAGCATTTT.

The chain recombines TRBV30 with TRBJ1-4; 7 bases map to TRBD1. Germline V gives CDR1 GTSNPN, CDR2 SVGIG (reference sequence). The trim removed 8 bases at V and 1 base at J, leaving 4 bases unmatched. The CDR3 covers 13 residues. CDR3 sequence: CAHRQGTNEKLFF. For the CDR3, the DNA is TGTGCCCACAGACAGGGAACTAATGAAAAACTGTTTTTT.

This clone was seen only a few times. The chain joins TRBV6-5 to TRBJ2-7; D possibly corresponds to TRBD2 (5 bases). V was cut by 6 bases and J by 1 base, with 10 bases left in between. The CDR3 is 13 amino acids. The V gene's germline CDR1 is MNHEY and CDR2 SVGAGI. DNA for the CDR3: TGTGCCAGCAGGGCGGGCGGGTCCTACGAGCAGTACGTC. Translated, it gives CASRAGGSYEQYV.

The genes are TRBV30 and TRBJ2-2, with a weak D call TRBD2 (5 bases). Trimming shortened V by 5 bases and J by 0 bases, and 7 bases separated the two germline ends. The CDR3 is made up of 13 amino acids. Germline-derived CDR1 and CDR2 are GTSNPN and SVGIG (reference sequence). CDR3 protein: CAWGLPNTGELFF. In DNA, the CDR3 is TGTGCCTGGGGACTCCCGAACACCGGGGAGCTGTTTTTT.

The chain has TRBV6-5 and TRBJ2-3, with TRBD2 matching 7 bases. Germline V gene sequence: CDR1 MNHEY, CDR2 SVGAGI. The CDR3 has 15 amino acids. The trim removed 6 bases at V and 0 bases at J, leaving 6 bases unmatched. Written as DNA, the CDR3 is TGTGCCAGCAGGGAGCGGGGAGGTAGCACAGATACGCAGTATTTT. It encodes CASRERGGSTDTQYF.

This clone was counted only a few times. The rearrangement links TRBV7-2 to TRBJ2-1, with TRBD2 matching over 8 bases. V shed 2 bases, J shed 5 bases, and the junction held 2 bases outside the gene matches. The CDR3 has 14 amino acids. CDR1 is SGHTA, CDR2 FQGNSA, per germline. CDR3 nucleotides: TGTGCCAGCAGCTTAAGGACTAGCCACAATGAGCAGTTCTTC. It specifies CASSLRTSHNEQFF.

The chain has TRBV19 and TRBJ1-2; D uncertain. This CDR3 contains 13 residues. V lost 4 bases, J lost 6 bases, and 12 bases lay in between. Germline V gene lookup returns CDR1 LNHDA and CDR2 SQIVND (reference sequence). The CDR3 region is CASSTLAWDGYTF. The CDR3 DNA reads TGTGCCAGTAGTACTCTAGCCTGGGATGGCTACACCTTC.

This clone appeared a few times. The chain employs TRBV10-3 and TRBJ2-1; 10 bases match TRBD2. Per the germline V gene, CDR1 is ENHRY and CDR2 is SYGVKD. The J segment lost 6 bases and the V segment lost 0 bases, leaving 5 bases of the junction unmatched. The CDR3 extends over 16 amino acids. The CDR3 loop is CAISESSGGPTNEQFF. CDR3 DNA: TGTGCCATCAGTGAGTCTAGCGGGGGGCCCACCAATGAGCAGTTCTTC.

The chain couples TRBV7-9 to TRBJ2-5; D might be TRBD1 (5 bases). CDR1 and CDR2 from the germline V gene are SEHNR and FQNEAQ (reference sequence). Trimming cost V 0 bases and J 0 bases, with 14 bases left between them. This CDR3 is built from 17 residues. CDR3 bases: TGTGCCAGCAGCTTAGCGCGAACGGACACGTACCAAGAGACCCAGTACTTC. As protein: CASSLARTDTYQETQYF.

The J gene is TRBJ1-5, the V gene TRBV6-1; D possibly corresponds to TRBD1 (5 bases). V dropped 7 bases and J dropped 4 bases, with 11 bases sitting between them. This CDR3 spans 13 amino acids. Germline V gene lookup returns CDR1 MNHNS and CDR2 SASEGT. The chain's CDR3 is CASKRGGNQPQHF. CDR3 bases: TGTGCCAGCAAACGGGGGGGAAATCAGCCCCAGCATTTT.

The genes are TRBV2 and TRBJ1-1; perhaps TRBD1 as D (5 bases). Germline values: CDR1 SNHLY, CDR2 FYNNEI. The CDR3 is 14 amino acids. V dropped 3 bases and J dropped 4 bases, with 12 bases sitting between them. The CDR3 bases are TGTGCCAGCAGTGACCTCAGGGTGGGCACTGAAGCTTTCTTT. This translates into CASSDLRVGTEAFF.

This clone occurred a few times. The chain carries TRBV2 and TRBJ2-6; D is perhaps TRBD1 (6 bases). The CDR3 has 15 residues. V was shortened by 5 bases and J by 2 bases, with 10 bases between the two germline ends. Germline V CDR1 and CDR2: SNHLY, FYNNEI. CDR3 amino acids: CASSQYRAGANVLTF. Written as DNA, the CDR3 is TGTGCCAGCAGTCAGTACAGGGCTGGGGCCAACGTCCTGACTTTC.

V and J are TRBV4-1 and TRBJ2-3; D is perhaps TRBD2 (6 bases). Per germline, CDR1 MGHRA and CDR2 YSYEKL. Trimming took off 4 bases at V and 5 bases at J, with 22 bases between the two ends. The CDR3 spans 17 residues. CDR3 DNA sequence: TGCGCCAGCAGCCCCCTCCGTAGCGGCGCTGGGAGAGATACGCAGTATTTT. This gives the protein CASSPLRSGAGRDTQYF.

The chain links TRBV28 to TRBJ1-6; 7 bases align to TRBD1. This CDR3 contains 14 residues. V trimming: 10 bases; J trimming: 4 bases; junction bases outside the gene matches: 7. Germline assignment: CDR1 MDHEN and CDR2 SYDVKM. DNA of the CDR3: TGTGCCACCTTGACAGGGTGGTATAATTCACCCCTCCACTTT. Translated: CATLTGWYNSPLHF.

The chain links TRBV11-3 to TRBJ1-1; a weak D match, TRBD1 (6 bases). Trimming left V 9 bases short and J 1 base short, with 9 bases between. Germline V gene data show CDR1 as SGHNT and CDR2 as YENEEA. CDR3 length: 12 residues. The CDR3 nucleotides are TGTGCCAGTCCCAGGGGGAACACTGAAGCTTTCTTT. Translation: CASPRGNTEAFF.

The sample holds a few counts of this clone. The gene calls are TRBV7-8 and TRBJ2-1, with 10 bases matching TRBD2. With V trimmed by 5 bases and J by 6 bases, 10 bases remained unmatched. This CDR3 comprises 16 residues. Looked up from germline, CDR1 is SGHVS and CDR2 is FQNEAQ. CDR3 DNA sequence: TGTGCCAGCAGCCCAAGCGGGGGGGCGGGCGTCAATGAGCAGTTCTTC. Its protein is CASSPSGGAGVNEQFF.

J is TRBJ2-7 and V is TRBV5-8; 10 bases line up with TRBD1. With 1 base clipped from V and 6 bases from J, the junction kept 10 bases outside the gene matches. Germline V gene sequence: CDR1 SGHTS, CDR2 YDEGEE. The CDR3 extends over 16 amino acids. DNA for the CDR3: TGTGCCAGCAGCTTGTCCGGGACAGGGGTTGACATCGAGCAGTACGTC. Translating gives CASSLSGTGVDIEQYV.

This clone appeared once. V gene TRBV7-9 combines with J gene TRBJ1-1, with D possibly TRBD1 on 6 matching bases. V shed 9 bases and J shed 4 bases, with 15 bases lying between them. Germline values: CDR1 SEHNR, CDR2 FQNEAQ (reference sequence). CDR3 length equals 13 residues. The CDR3 DNA is TGTGCCAGTCATACGGGGGGCGGCACTGAAGCTTTCTTT. It codes for CASHTGGGTEAFF.

V is TRBV13 and J is TRBJ2-4, with TRBD2 matching over 10 bases. The CDR3 loop spans 17 amino acids. Germline assignment: CDR1 PRHDT and CDR2 FYEKMQ (reference sequence). Unmatched junction bases numbered 7, after V lost 5 bases and J lost 0 bases. CDR3 DNA: TGTGCCAGCAGCCAACGGACTAGCGGTCTAGCCAAAAACATTCAGTACTTC. Protein: CASSQRTSGLAKNIQYF.

The chain employs TRBV7-9 and TRBJ1-1; the match to TRBD1 covers 7 bases. With V trimmed by 3 bases and J by 8 bases, 3 bases remained unmatched. The germline CDR1 and CDR2 sequences are SEHNR and FQNEAQ (reference sequence). The CDR3 spans 12 residues. In DNA, the CDR3 is TGTGCCAGCAGCTTTGGGACAGCGGAAGCTTTCTTT. Translation gives CASSFGTAEAFF. Variable domain in full (rest from reference TRBV7-9 and TRBJ1-1): DTGVSQNPRHKITKRGQNVTFRCDPISEHNRLYWYRQTLGQGPEFLTYFQNEAQLEKSRLLSDRFSAERPKGSFSTLEIQRTEQGDSAMYLCASSFGTAEAFFGQGTRLTVV.